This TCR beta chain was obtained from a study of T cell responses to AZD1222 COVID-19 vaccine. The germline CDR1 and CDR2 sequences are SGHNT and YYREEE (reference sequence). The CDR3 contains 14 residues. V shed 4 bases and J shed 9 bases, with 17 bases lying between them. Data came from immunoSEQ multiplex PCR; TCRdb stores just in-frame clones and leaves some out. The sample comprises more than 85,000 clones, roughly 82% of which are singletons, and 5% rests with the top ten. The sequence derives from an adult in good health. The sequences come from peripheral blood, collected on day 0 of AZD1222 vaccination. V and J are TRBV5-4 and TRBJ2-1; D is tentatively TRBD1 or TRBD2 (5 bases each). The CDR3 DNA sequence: TGTGCCAGCAGCGCCGAGGGGCTTCGCGGTGAGCAGTTCTTC. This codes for CASSAEGLRGEQFF.